These T cell receptor beta chains were read from a single sample in a study of T cell responses to AZD1222 COVID-19 vaccine. The data were produced by immunoSEQ multiplex PCR, yet TCRdb's version contains in-frame clones alone and is incomplete. Of 200,000 or so clones in the sample, roughly 92% were seen once. Here the sequenced sample was peripheral blood, taken on day 0 of AZD1222 vaccination. These receptors were taken from an adult in good health. Both conserved end residues are part of each CDR3. The D gene is left open where the match is weak. Some rows have no size entry. The others give once, few or many, or a class for an expanded clone.

cdr3_nt	cdr3_aa	v_call	j_call	d_call	clone_size
TGTGCCAGCCTTGGTCGGACAGGGGAAAACGAGCAGTACTTC	CASLGRTGENEQYF	TRBV5-8	TRBJ2-7	TRBD1	.
TGTGCCAGCAGCTTGGCGGGTTATGGCTACACCTTC	CASSLAGYGYTF	TRBV5-6	TRBJ1-2	.	.
TGTGCTAGTGGGGGACTGGGACAGAGCTCCTACAATGAGCAGTTCTTC	CASGGLGQSSYNEQFF	TRBV12-5	TRBJ2-1	.	.
TGTGCCAGCAGCTCACAGGGAAATGGAAACACCATATATTTT	CASSSQGNGNTIYF	TRBV5-5	TRBJ1-3	.	.
TGTGCCAGTAGTGGGGGGAGCGGGAGCCCGAGGGGCACAGATACGCAGTATTTT	CASSGGSGSPRGTDTQYF	TRBV19	TRBJ2-3	TRBD2	.
TGCGCCAGCAGCCAAGTTCCCCCGGGACAGAACACTGAAGCTTTCTTT	CASSQVPPGQNTEAFF	TRBV4-1	TRBJ1-1	.	.
TGTGCCAGTAGTATAGTGGACAGCGCGAACACCGGGGAGCTGTTTTTT	CASSIVDSANTGELFF	TRBV19	TRBJ2-2	.	.
TGTGCCAGCAGTTACTCGATGACGTCCCGACAGGGGTCTTTCTTT	CASSYSMTSRQGSFF	TRBV6-2/TRBV6-3	TRBJ1-1	TRBD1	.
TGTGCCAGCAGCTTAGCTGGACTAGCGGGGGGCAGAGAGACCCAGTACTTC	CASSLAGLAGGRETQYF	TRBV7-9	TRBJ2-5	TRBD2	.
TGTGCCAGCAGTTCACCGACAGGGGGGAACACTGAAGCTTTCTTT	CASSSPTGGNTEAFF	TRBV28	TRBJ1-1	TRBD1	.
TGTGCCAGCAGAGAAGGGACCGGGGAGCTGTTTTTT	CASREGTGELFF	TRBV25-1	TRBJ2-2	.	once
TGTGCCAGCAGCGTAGCCCCTCTCACTGAAGCTTTCTTT	CASSVAPLTEAFF	TRBV9	TRBJ1-1	.	.
TGTGCCAGCAGCACCGTCGGACAGGGGAACACTGAAGCTTTCTTT	CASSTVGQGNTEAFF	TRBV7-9	TRBJ1-1	TRBD1	once
TGTGCCAGCAGCGCAGCATCGTGGACCTACGAGCAGTACTTC	CASSAASWTYEQYF	TRBV5-4	TRBJ2-7	.	.
TGTGCCAGCACTATCGCGCCCTATAATTCACCCCTCCACTTT	CASTIAPYNSPLHF	TRBV6-5	TRBJ1-6	.	once
TGTGCCAGCAGTACAGGGGCAACCTATCAGCCCCAGCATTTT	CASSTGATYQPQHF	TRBV6-6	TRBJ1-5	TRBD1	.
TGCGCCAGCAGCGACCAGGGGAACACTGAAGCTTTCTTT	CASSDQGNTEAFF	TRBV5-1	TRBJ1-1	.	.
TGTGCCTGGAGTACCCACAGGGGAAATGAGCAGTTCTTC	CAWSTHRGNEQFF	TRBV30	TRBJ2-1	TRBD1	.
TGTGCCAGCAGCTCTGGGACAGGATTCTACAATGAGCAGTTCTTC	CASSSGTGFYNEQFF	TRBV7-9	TRBJ2-1	TRBD1	.
TGTGCCAGCAGCGCCCCGACAGGGGGTACTCCGAACACCGGGGAGCTGTTTTTT	CASSAPTGGTPNTGELFF	TRBV9	TRBJ2-2	TRBD1	.
TGTGCCAGCAGCGTAGGTATAGCGGGAGGAAATACCGGGGAGCTGTTTTTT	CASSVGIAGGNTGELFF	TRBV9	TRBJ2-2	TRBD2	.
TGTGCCAGCAGGACGGTTGGACCCCTCTGGGGGGGCAATGAGCAGTTCTTC	CASRTVGPLWGGNEQFF	TRBV2	TRBJ2-1	TRBD2	.
TGTGCCTGGAGTAAGGGTAGAGCCTACGAGCAGTACTTC	CAWSKGRAYEQYF	TRBV30	TRBJ2-7	.	.
TGCGCCAGCAGCTTGGACACGACCTCTGGAAACACCATATATTTT	CASSLDTTSGNTIYF	TRBV5-1	TRBJ1-3	.	.
TGTGCCATCAGTGGGGATATGCGCACAGATACGCAGTATTTT	CAISGDMRTDTQYF	TRBV10-3	TRBJ2-3	.	few
TGTGCCAGCAGTGAATTCCCTAACACCGGGGAGCTGTTTTTT	CASSEFPNTGELFF	TRBV6-1	TRBJ2-2	.	once
TGTGCCAGCAGCCAAGTCCCGACAGGGGCGTCCTACGAGCAGTACTTC	CASSQVPTGASYEQYF	TRBV3-1/TRBV3-2	TRBJ2-7	TRBD1	.
TGTGCCAGCAGCTCCCCGAGGAGGACCCGAGTGTTTGGCTACACCTTC	CASSSPRRTRVFGYTF	TRBV7-2	TRBJ1-2	.	.
TGTGCCAGCAGCTTAGAGGCAGGGGTCCCAGATGGCTACACCTTC	CASSLEAGVPDGYTF	TRBV7-9	TRBJ1-2	.	.
TGTGCCTCCCGAGGGACTTCTAACTATGGCTACACCTTC	CASRGTSNYGYTF	TRBV25-1	TRBJ1-2	.	.